These T cell receptor beta chains were read from a single sample in a study of cytomegalovirus exposure and HLA in healthy donors. The protocol was immunoSEQ multiplex PCR, while the TCRdb copy is restricted to in-frame clones and leaves out a portion. The profile covers 140,000 to 150,000 clones, with around 65% appearing a single time and 6.5% taken by the ten largest. The source material was PBMCs. These receptor sequences come from a woman aged 55-75 years in good health and CMV-seronegative. Both conserved end residues are part of each CDR3. The D gene is left open where the match is weak. Expanded clones get a size class; other rows say once, few or many, or leave the size out.

v_gene: TRBV19; d_gene: NA; j_gene: TRBJ2-5; abundance: few; len: 14; CDR3aa: CASSQQGTARTQYF; CDR3nt: TGTGCCAGTAGCCAACAGGGTACCGCGCGGACCCAGTACTTC
v_gene: TRBV6-5; d_gene: NA; j_gene: TRBJ2-2; abundance: NA; len: 13; CDR3aa: CASSLGPGGELFF; CDR3nt: TGTGCCAGCAGTTTGGGCCCCGGCGGGGAGCTGTTTTTT
v_gene: TRBV7-8; d_gene: TRBD2; j_gene: TRBJ2-7; abundance: few; len: 16; CDR3aa: CASTLGEAGVTHEQYF; CDR3nt: TGTGCCAGCACCCTAGGGGAAGCGGGAGTTACTCACGAGCAGTACTTC
v_gene: TRBV7-9; d_gene: TRBD2; j_gene: TRBJ2-1; abundance: NA; len: 16; CDR3aa: CASSLGGLAGRDEQFF; CDR3nt: TGTGCCAGCAGCCTAGGGGGACTAGCGGGAAGGGATGAGCAGTTCTTC
v_gene: TRBV29-1; d_gene: TRBD2; j_gene: TRBJ2-7; abundance: NA; len: 18; CDR3aa: CSVRGLAGRRATSYEQYF; CDR3nt: TGCAGCGTGCGGGGACTAGCGGGTCGCAGGGCAACATCCTACGAGCAGTACTTC
v_gene: TRBV7-2; d_gene: NA; j_gene: TRBJ1-3; abundance: NA; len: 15; CDR3aa: CASSIGRSSGNTIYF; CDR3nt: TGTGCCAGCAGCATAGGGCGGAGCTCTGGAAACACCATATATTTT
v_gene: TRBV7-8; d_gene: NA; j_gene: TRBJ2-6; abundance: few; len: 15; CDR3aa: CASSLTSSGANVLTF; CDR3nt: TGTGCCAGCAGCCTGACTAGTTCTGGGGCCAACGTCCTGACTTTC
v_gene: TRBV7-2; d_gene: TRBD2; j_gene: TRBJ2-5; abundance: NA; len: 14; CDR3aa: CASSLLAGQETQYF; CDR3nt: TGTGCCAGCAGCTTACTAGCGGGGCAAGAGACCCAGTACTTC
v_gene: TRBV9; d_gene: TRBD2; j_gene: TRBJ2-1; abundance: NA; len: 16; CDR3aa: CASSVGGRSGGDEQFF; CDR3nt: TGTGCCAGCAGCGTAGGAGGACGCTCCGGGGGGGATGAGCAGTTCTTC
v_gene: TRBV4-1; d_gene: TRBD2; j_gene: TRBJ2-3; abundance: few; len: 16; CDR3aa: CASSQSAGGSTDTQYF; CDR3nt: TGCGCCAGCAGCCAATCCGCGGGGGGGTCCACAGATACGCAGTATTTT
v_gene: TRBV28; d_gene: NA; j_gene: TRBJ1-4; abundance: once; len: 15; CDR3aa: CASSWGPGLNEKLFF; CDR3nt: TGTGCCAGCAGTTGGGGGCCGGGTCTTAATGAAAAACTGTTTTTT
v_gene: TRBV29-1; d_gene: NA; j_gene: TRBJ2-5; abundance: NA; len: 13; CDR3aa: CSVEGRGRETQYF; CDR3nt: TGCAGCGTTGAAGGGAGGGGGCGAGAGACCCAGTACTTC
v_gene: TRBV7-8; d_gene: TRBD1; j_gene: TRBJ1-1; abundance: NA; len: 13; CDR3aa: CASNNPGGAEAFF; CDR3nt: TGTGCCAGCAACAATCCAGGGGGAGCTGAAGCTTTCTTT
v_gene: TRBV7-2; d_gene: NA; j_gene: TRBJ1-2; abundance: NA; len: 13; CDR3aa: CASSLRGFEGYTF; CDR3nt: TGTGCCAGCAGCTTACGAGGATTCGAGGGCTACACCTTC
v_gene: TRBV6-1; d_gene: TRBD1; j_gene: TRBJ1-1; abundance: NA; len: 15; CDR3aa: CASSAGQGARTEAFF; CDR3nt: TGTGCCAGCAGTGCCGGACAGGGGGCTCGCACTGAAGCTTTCTTT
v_gene: TRBV4-1; d_gene: TRBD2; j_gene: TRBJ2-7; abundance: few; len: 15; CDR3aa: CASSHPGLATYEQYF; CDR3nt: TGCGCCAGCAGCCACCCGGGACTAGCAACCTACGAGCAGTACTTC
v_gene: TRBV9; d_gene: NA; j_gene: TRBJ2-1; abundance: NA; len: 15; CDR3aa: CASSVTESSYNEQLF; CDR3nt: TGTGCCAGCAGCGTTACGGAGAGCTCCTACAATGAGCAGCTCTTC
v_gene: TRBV28; d_gene: NA; j_gene: TRBJ2-7; abundance: NA; len: 13; CDR3aa: CASVDSNAYEQYF; CDR3nt: TGTGCCAGTGTGGACAGCAATGCCTACGAGCAGTACTTC
v_gene: TRBV4-2; d_gene: TRBD1; j_gene: TRBJ2-5; abundance: NA; len: 15; CDR3aa: CASSQLTGARETQYF; CDR3nt: TGTGCCAGCAGCCAATTGACAGGGGCTAGGGAGACCCAGTACTTC
v_gene: TRBV6-1; d_gene: NA; j_gene: TRBJ2-5; abundance: NA; len: 13; CDR3aa: CASSGGVQETQYF; CDR3nt: TGTGCCAGCAGTGGCGGGGTGCAAGAGACCCAGTACTTC
v_gene: TRBV7-6; d_gene: TRBD2; j_gene: TRBJ2-3; abundance: NA; len: 16; CDR3aa: CASSLLAGALTDTQYF; CDR3nt: TGTGCCAGCAGCCTTCTAGCGGGGGCCCTCACAGATACGCAGTATTTT
v_gene: TRBV9; d_gene: TRBD2; j_gene: TRBJ2-1; abundance: NA; len: 16; CDR3aa: CASSVASGGTYNEQFF; CDR3nt: TGTGCCAGCAGCGTAGCTAGCGGGGGAACTTACAATGAGCAGTTCTTC
v_gene: TRBV28; d_gene: NA; j_gene: TRBJ1-6; abundance: NA; len: 11; CDR3aa: CASKGDSPLHF; CDR3nt: TGTGCCAGCAAGGGAGATTCACCCCTCCACTTT
v_gene: TRBV7-3; d_gene: TRBD2; j_gene: TRBJ2-1; abundance: NA; len: 16; CDR3aa: CASSLTGGSSYNEQFF; CDR3nt: TGTGCCAGCAGCTTAACGGGCGGGAGTTCCTACAATGAGCAGTTCTTC
v_gene: TRBV5-5; d_gene: NA; j_gene: TRBJ2-7; abundance: NA; len: 15; CDR3aa: CASSLATGTSYEQYF; CDR3nt: TGTGCCAGCAGCTTGGCCACAGGTACTTCCTACGAGCAGTACTTC
v_gene: TRBV18; d_gene: TRBD1; j_gene: TRBJ2-5; abundance: NA; len: 13; CDR3aa: CASSFQGVETQYF; CDR3nt: TGTGCCAGCTCATTTCAGGGGGTGGAGACCCAGTACTTC
v_gene: TRBV18; d_gene: TRBD1; j_gene: TRBJ2-7; abundance: NA; len: 16; CDR3aa: CASSPGRDSFSYEQYF; CDR3nt: TGTGCCAGCTCACCAGGCCGGGACAGTTTTTCCTACGAGCAGTACTTC
v_gene: TRBV10-3; d_gene: NA; j_gene: TRBJ2-1; abundance: NA; len: 15; CDR3aa: CAISGTGGGYNEQFF; CDR3nt: TGTGCCATCAGCGGGACAGGCGGGGGATACAATGAGCAGTTCTTC
v_gene: TRBV6-5; d_gene: NA; j_gene: TRBJ2-5; abundance: NA; len: 14; CDR3aa: CASSYSGGQETQYF; CDR3nt: TGTGCCAGCAGTTACTCGGGAGGCCAAGAGACCCAGTACTTC
v_gene: TRBV1; d_gene: NA; j_gene: TRBJ2-3; abundance: NA; len: 15; CDR3aa: CTSSHVSGCTDTQYF; CDR3nt: TGCACCAGCAGCCACGTTAGCGGGTGCACAGATACGCAGTATTTT
v_gene: TRBV4-1; d_gene: NA; j_gene: TRBJ1-1; abundance: NA; len: 15; CDR3aa: CASSQDLVRDTEAFF; CDR3nt: TGCGCCAGCAGCCAAGATTTGGTCCGGGACACTGAAGCTTTCTTT
v_gene: TRBV28; d_gene: TRBD1; j_gene: TRBJ2-7; abundance: few; len: 14; CDR3aa: CASSFRGREYEQYF; CDR3nt: TGTGCCAGCAGTTTTAGGGGGCGCGAATACGAGCAGTACTTC
v_gene: TRBV5-1; d_gene: NA; j_gene: TRBJ2-7; abundance: NA; len: 14; CDR3aa: CASSFGQQLYEQYF; CDR3nt: TGCGCCAGCAGCTTTGGACAGCAGCTTTACGAGCAGTACTTC
v_gene: TRBV5-1; d_gene: NA; j_gene: TRBJ1-1; abundance: few; len: 14; CDR3aa: CASSSFSVNTEAFF; CDR3nt: TGCGCCAGCAGTTCTTTTTCCGTGAACACTGAAGCTTTCTTT
v_gene: TRBV5-6; d_gene: NA; j_gene: TRBJ1-2; abundance: NA; len: 13; CDR3aa: CASSLGQKYGYTF; CDR3nt: TGTGCCAGCAGCTTGGGCCAGAAGTATGGCTACACCTTC
v_gene: TRBV2; d_gene: TRBD1; j_gene: TRBJ2-2; abundance: few; len: 14; CDR3aa: CASRDRDFTGELFF; CDR3nt: TGTGCCAGCAGGGACAGGGATTTCACCGGGGAGCTGTTTTTT
v_gene: TRBV11-3; d_gene: NA; j_gene: TRBJ2-2; abundance: NA; len: 14; CDR3aa: CASSFDRLTGELFF; CDR3nt: TGTGCCAGCAGCTTCGACAGGTTAACCGGGGAGCTGTTTTTT
v_gene: TRBV5-1; d_gene: TRBD1; j_gene: TRBJ2-1; abundance: NA; len: 14; CDR3aa: CASSWGQGLNEQFF; CDR3nt: TGCGCCAGCAGCTGGGGACAGGGGCTCAATGAGCAGTTCTTC
v_gene: TRBV2; d_gene: TRBD1; j_gene: TRBJ2-5; abundance: once; len: 14; CDR3aa: CASRPMTGRETQYF; CDR3nt: TGTGCCAGCAGGCCCATGACAGGGCGGGAGACCCAGTACTTC
v_gene: TRBV7-8; d_gene: NA; j_gene: TRBJ1-2; abundance: few; len: 12; CDR3aa: CASSLQTYGYTF; CDR3nt: TGTGCCAGCAGCCTACAGACCTATGGCTACACCTTC
v_gene: TRBV10-3; d_gene: NA; j_gene: TRBJ2-7; abundance: NA; len: 16; CDR3aa: CAISEQGRSIFDEQYF; CDR3nt: TGTGCCATCAGTGAGCAGGGGCGGTCGATTTTTGACGAGCAGTACTTC
v_gene: TRBV4-2; d_gene: NA; j_gene: TRBJ2-7; abundance: NA; len: 17; CDR3aa: CASSQGGRQTSSYEQYF; CDR3nt: TGTGCCAGCAGCCAAGGGGGCCGACAGACGTCCTCCTACGAGCAGTACTTC
v_gene: TRBV2; d_gene: TRBD1; j_gene: TRBJ1-2; abundance: NA; len: 14; CDR3aa: CASSPGTGNYGYTF; CDR3nt: TGTGCCAGCAGTCCCGGGACAGGGAACTATGGCTACACCTTC
v_gene: TRBV28; d_gene: TRBD1; j_gene: TRBJ2-5; abundance: NA; len: 14; CDR3aa: CASSRTGGAKTQYF; CDR3nt: TGTGCCAGCAGCCGAACAGGGGGCGCGAAGACCCAGTACTTC
v_gene: TRBV2; d_gene: TRBD1; j_gene: TRBJ1-3; abundance: few; len: 15; CDR3aa: CASSLGQGRGNTIYF; CDR3nt: TGTGCCAGCAGTTTAGGACAGGGTCGAGGAAACACCATATATTTT
v_gene: TRBV2; d_gene: NA; j_gene: TRBJ2-7; abundance: few; len: 13; CDR3aa: CASSDGRVGEQYF; CDR3nt: TGTGCCAGCAGTGATGGCAGGGTGGGCGAGCAGTACTTC
v_gene: TRBV2; d_gene: TRBD2; j_gene: TRBJ2-1; abundance: NA; len: 15; CDR3aa: CASSLTSGRVNEQFF; CDR3nt: TGTGCCAGCAGCCTCACTAGCGGGAGGGTAAATGAGCAGTTCTTC
v_gene: TRBV19; d_gene: TRBD1; j_gene: TRBJ1-1; abundance: once; len: 15; CDR3aa: CASKTRDREGSEAFF; CDR3nt: TGTGCCAGTAAAACCCGGGACAGGGAAGGGTCTGAAGCTTTCTTT
v_gene: TRBV7-2; d_gene: TRBD2; j_gene: TRBJ2-5; abundance: NA; len: 14; CDR3aa: CASSPGTSVQTQYF; CDR3nt: TGTGCCAGCAGCCCCGGGACTAGCGTACAGACCCAGTACTTC
v_gene: TRBV5-1; d_gene: NA; j_gene: TRBJ2-2; abundance: NA; len: 15; CDR3aa: CASSLVVSGSGELFF; CDR3nt: TGCGCCAGCAGCTTGGTGGTCTCGGGGTCCGGGGAGCTGTTTTTT
v_gene: TRBV29-1; d_gene: TRBD2; j_gene: TRBJ2-3; abundance: NA; len: 16; CDR3aa: CSVGAPSGGTRDTQYF; CDR3nt: TGCAGCGTGGGGGCCCCTAGCGGGGGGACCCGAGATACGCAGTATTTT
v_gene: TRBV9; d_gene: NA; j_gene: TRBJ2-2; abundance: once; len: 14; CDR3aa: CASSVKQLTGELFF; CDR3nt: TGTGCCAGCAGCGTAAAACAGCTCACCGGGGAGCTGTTTTTT
v_gene: TRBV19; d_gene: NA; j_gene: TRBJ2-3; abundance: few; len: 14; CDR3aa: CASSLAGTTDTQYF; CDR3nt: TGTGCCAGTAGTCTCGCGGGCACCACAGATACGCAGTATTTT
v_gene: TRBV7-6; d_gene: NA; j_gene: TRBJ2-7; abundance: few; len: 15; CDR3aa: CASSASPTGYYEQYF; CDR3nt: TGTGCCAGCAGCGCTAGCCCCACGGGCTACTACGAGCAGTACTTC
v_gene: TRBV6-5; d_gene: NA; j_gene: TRBJ1-4; abundance: NA; len: 15; CDR3aa: CASSYDPSANEKLFF; CDR3nt: TGTGCCAGCAGTTACGATCCATCGGCTAATGAAAAACTGTTTTTT
v_gene: TRBV21-1; d_gene: NA; j_gene: TRBJ2-3; abundance: NA; len: 21; CDR3aa: CASSKLRDRVGLAGYTDTQYF; CDR3nt: TGTGCCAGCAGCAAATTACGAGACAGGGTAGGGCTAGCGGGATACACAGATACGCAGTATTTT
v_gene: TRBV5-1; d_gene: TRBD2; j_gene: TRBJ2-3; abundance: NA; len: 15; CDR3aa: CASSLISGGADTQYF; CDR3nt: TGCGCCAGCAGCTTGATTAGCGGGGGGGCCGATACGCAGTATTTT
v_gene: TRBV5-1; d_gene: TRBD1; j_gene: TRBJ1-2; abundance: once; len: 16; CDR3aa: CASSNLDRAPNYGYTF; CDR3nt: TGCGCCAGCAGCAACCTAGACAGGGCCCCTAACTATGGCTACACCTTC
v_gene: TRBV9; d_gene: NA; j_gene: TRBJ1-2; abundance: NA; len: 15; CDR3aa: CASSVGATGASLDSF; CDR3nt: TGTGCCAGCAGCGTAGGAGCGACAGGAGCGTCCTTGGACTCCTTC